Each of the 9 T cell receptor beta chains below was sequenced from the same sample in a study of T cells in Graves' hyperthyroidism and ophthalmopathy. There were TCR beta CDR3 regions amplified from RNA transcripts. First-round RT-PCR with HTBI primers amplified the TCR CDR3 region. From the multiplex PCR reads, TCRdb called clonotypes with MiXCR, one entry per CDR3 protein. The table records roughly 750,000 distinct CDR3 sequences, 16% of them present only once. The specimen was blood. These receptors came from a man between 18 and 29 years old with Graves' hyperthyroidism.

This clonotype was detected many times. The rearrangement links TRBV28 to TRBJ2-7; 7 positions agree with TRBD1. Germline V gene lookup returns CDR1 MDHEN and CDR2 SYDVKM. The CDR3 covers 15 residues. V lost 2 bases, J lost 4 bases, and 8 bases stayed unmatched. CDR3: CASSLDSDRAYEQYF. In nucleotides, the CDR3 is TGTGCCAGCAGTTTAGACAGCGACAGGGCGTACGAGCAGTACTTC.

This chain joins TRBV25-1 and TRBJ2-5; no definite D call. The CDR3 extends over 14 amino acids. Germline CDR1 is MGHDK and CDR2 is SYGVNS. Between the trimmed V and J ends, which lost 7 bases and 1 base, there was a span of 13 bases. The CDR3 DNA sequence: TGTGCCAGCAAAGATCCTGCCCGCCAAGAGACCCAGTACTTC. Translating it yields CASKDPARQETQYF.

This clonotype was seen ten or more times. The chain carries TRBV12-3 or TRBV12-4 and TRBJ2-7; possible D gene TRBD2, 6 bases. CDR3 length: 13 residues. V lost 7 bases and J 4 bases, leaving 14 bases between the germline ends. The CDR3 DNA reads TGTGCCAGCACCCTTAGTGGGGGGTACGAGCAGTACTTC. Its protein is CASTLSGGYEQYF.

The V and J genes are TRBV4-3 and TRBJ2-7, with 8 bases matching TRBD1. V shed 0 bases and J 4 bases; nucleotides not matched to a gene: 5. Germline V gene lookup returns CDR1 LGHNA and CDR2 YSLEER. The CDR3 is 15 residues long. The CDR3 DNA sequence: TGCGCCAGCAGCCAAGATTCAGGGGGCGGTTACGAGCAGTACTTC. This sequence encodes CASSQDSGGGYEQYF.

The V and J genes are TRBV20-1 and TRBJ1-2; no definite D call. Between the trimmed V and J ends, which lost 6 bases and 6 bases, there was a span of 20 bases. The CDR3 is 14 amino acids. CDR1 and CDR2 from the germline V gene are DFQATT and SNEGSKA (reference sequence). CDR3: CSADHFRVGDGYTF. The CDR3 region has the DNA TGCAGTGCGGACCACTTCCGGGTAGGCGATGGCTACACCTTC.

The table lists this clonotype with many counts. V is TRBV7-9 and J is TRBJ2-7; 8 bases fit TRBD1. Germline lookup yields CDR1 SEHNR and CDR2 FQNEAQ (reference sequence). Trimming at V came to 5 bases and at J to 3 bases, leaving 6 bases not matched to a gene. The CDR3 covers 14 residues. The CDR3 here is CASSLQGAGYEQYF. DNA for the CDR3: TGTGCCAGCAGCCTCCAGGGGGCCGGCTACGAGCAGTACTTC. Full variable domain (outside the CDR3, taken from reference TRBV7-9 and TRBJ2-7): DTGVSQNPRHKITKRGQNVTFRCDPISEHNRLYWYRQTLGQGPEFLTYFQNEAQLEKSRLLSDRFSAERPKGSFSTLEIQRTEQGDSAMYLCASSLQGAGYEQYFGPGTRLTVT.

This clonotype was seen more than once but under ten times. The CDR3 loop is CATSDPGGSGNTIYF. The CDR3, as DNA: TGTGCCACCAGTGATCCAGGGGGCTCTGGAAACACCATATATTTT. This chain joins TRBV24-1 and TRBJ1-3; the match to TRBD1 covers 7 bases. The CDR3 length is 15 residues. Trimming at V came to 3 bases and at J to 0 bases, leaving 1 base not matched to a gene. Germline V gives CDR1 KGHDR, CDR2 SFDVKD.

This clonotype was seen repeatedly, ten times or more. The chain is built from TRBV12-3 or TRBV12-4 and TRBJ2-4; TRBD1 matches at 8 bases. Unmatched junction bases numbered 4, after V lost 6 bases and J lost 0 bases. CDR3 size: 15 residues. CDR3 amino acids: CASRGDRLAKNIQYF. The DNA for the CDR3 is TGTGCCAGCAGGGGGGACAGGCTAGCCAAAAACATTCAGTACTTC.

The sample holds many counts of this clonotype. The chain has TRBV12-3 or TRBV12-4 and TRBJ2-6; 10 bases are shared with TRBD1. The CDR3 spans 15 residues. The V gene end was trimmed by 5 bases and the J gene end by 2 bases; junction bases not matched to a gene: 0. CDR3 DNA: TGTGCCAGCAGTGGACAGGGGGCTGGGGCCAACGTCCTGACTTTC. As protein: CASSGQGAGANVLTF.